This TCR beta chain was found in a study of cytomegalovirus exposure and HLA in healthy donors. Study details: Early release data held 75 million to 90 million unique TCRs from HLA-typed donors. Study-wide findings and caveats: Differences between HLA loci emerged in a later analysis of TCR association rates, with DRB1 most and HLA-C fewest.

Regarding this clone: The antigen is unknown.

Vbeta (60) and Jbeta (13) primers were used in the PCR. Clones were read by immunoSEQ multiplex PCR, and TCRdb kept only the in-frame ones, dropping some. The table for this sample gives tens of thousands of clones. With V trimmed by 5 bases and J by 7 bases, 11 bases remained unmatched. Germline CDR1 SGHDT, CDR2 YYEEEE. The CDR3 spans 14 residues. Specimen: PBMCs. This receptor was obtained from a male donor in good health and CMV-seronegative. This chain uses TRBV5-6 with TRBJ2-7; 8 positions match TRBD2. In DNA form, the CDR3 reads TGTGCCAGCAGACGTAGCGGGGCCGGGAGGGAGCAGTACTTC. Protein product: CASRRSGAGREQYF.